This TCR beta chain was obtained from a study of cytomegalovirus exposure and HLA in healthy donors. Germline lookup yields CDR1 ENHRY and CDR2 SYGVKD. Trimming cost V 2 bases and J 0 bases, with 9 bases left between them. This CDR3 contains 15 residues. About this clone: Its antigen remains unknown.

Findings of the study overall: The number of N-insertions in an Asian-associated ancestry cluster was reportedly below the approximately 700-donor mean in a later analysis.

Donors were nominally healthy when sampled, though unrecorded immune exposures were likely. PCR primers comprised 60 Vbeta and 13 Jbeta primers. Original handling: There were around 77 million unique TCR beta chains by a later count, and approximately 12 million of them were shared. TCRdb's table, derived via immunoSEQ multiplex PCR, lists solely in-frame clones and lacks some. V and J calls and clone size are given by that table; D and trimming were obtained from the DNA. Altogether about 200,000 clones are present, around 77% being singletons, with the ten largest covering less than 3.5%. The sequence derives from a woman aged 30 to 39 in good health and CMV-seronegative. Source material: PBMCs. The J gene is TRBJ2-3, the V gene TRBV10-3, with a tentative D call TRBD1 (6 bases). CDR3 protein: CAISEGQFSTDTQYF. Written as DNA, the CDR3 is TGTGCCATCAGTGAGGGACAGTTTAGCACAGATACGCAGTATTTT.